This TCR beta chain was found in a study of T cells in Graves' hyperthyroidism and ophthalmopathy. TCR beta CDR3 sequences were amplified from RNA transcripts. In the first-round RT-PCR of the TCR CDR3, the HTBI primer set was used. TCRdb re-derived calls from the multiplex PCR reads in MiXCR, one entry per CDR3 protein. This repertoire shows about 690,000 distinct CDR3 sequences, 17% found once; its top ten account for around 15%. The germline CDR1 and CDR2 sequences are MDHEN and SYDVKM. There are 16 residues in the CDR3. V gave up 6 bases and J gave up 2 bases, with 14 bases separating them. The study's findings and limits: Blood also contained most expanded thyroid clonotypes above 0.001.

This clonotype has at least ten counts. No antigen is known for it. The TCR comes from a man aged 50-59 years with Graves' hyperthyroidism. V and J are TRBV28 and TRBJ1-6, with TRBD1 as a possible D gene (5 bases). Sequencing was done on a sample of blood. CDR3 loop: CASSLTGTAYNSPLHF. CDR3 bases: TGTGCCAGCAGCCTCACCGGGACGGCCTATAATTCACCCCTCCACTTT.